The T cell receptor (beta chain) under discussion was sequenced for a study of blood T cell repertoires in COVID-19. At the level of the study: Samples came from the United States, Italy and Spain, spanning acute and convalescent COVID-19. In each case, the material was cDNA or gDNA derived from T cells, B-cell-depleted T cells, or PBMCs.

This clone has just one count. The CDR3 consists of 13 residues. Per the germline V gene, CDR1 is LNHDA and CDR2 is SQIVND (reference sequence). V was clipped by 3 bases and J by 3 bases, with 9 bases between them. Produced via immunoSEQ multiplex PCR; TCRdb's table is partial and in-frame only. The sample carries around 140,000 clones, approximately 80% recorded once. The TCR was taken from a man in his fifties or sixties with active or convalescent COVID-19. The specimen sequenced was peripheral blood. The V call is TRBV19, the J call TRBJ2-7, with D maybe TRBD1 (5 bases). As DNA, the CDR3 is TGTGCCAGTAGTATCAATACAGGCTACGAGCAGTACTTC. It codes for CASSINTGYEQYF.